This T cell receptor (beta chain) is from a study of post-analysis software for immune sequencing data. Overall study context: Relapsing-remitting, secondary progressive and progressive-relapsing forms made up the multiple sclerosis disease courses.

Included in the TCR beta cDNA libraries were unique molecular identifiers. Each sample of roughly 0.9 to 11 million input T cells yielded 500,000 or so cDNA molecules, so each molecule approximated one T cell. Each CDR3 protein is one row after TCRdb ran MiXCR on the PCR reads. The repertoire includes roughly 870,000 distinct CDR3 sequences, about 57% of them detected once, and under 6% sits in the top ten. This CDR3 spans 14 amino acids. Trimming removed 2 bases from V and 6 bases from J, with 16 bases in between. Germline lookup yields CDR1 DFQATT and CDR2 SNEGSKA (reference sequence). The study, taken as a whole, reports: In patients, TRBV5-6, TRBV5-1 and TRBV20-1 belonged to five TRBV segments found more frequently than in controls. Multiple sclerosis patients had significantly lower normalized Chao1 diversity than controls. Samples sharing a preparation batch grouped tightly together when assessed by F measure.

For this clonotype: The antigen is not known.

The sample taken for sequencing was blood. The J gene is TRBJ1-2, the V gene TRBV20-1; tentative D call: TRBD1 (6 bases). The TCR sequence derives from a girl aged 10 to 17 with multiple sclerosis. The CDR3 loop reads CSARNPTGFDGYTF. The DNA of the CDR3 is TGCAGTGCTAGAAACCCTACAGGGTTCGATGGCTACACCTTC.